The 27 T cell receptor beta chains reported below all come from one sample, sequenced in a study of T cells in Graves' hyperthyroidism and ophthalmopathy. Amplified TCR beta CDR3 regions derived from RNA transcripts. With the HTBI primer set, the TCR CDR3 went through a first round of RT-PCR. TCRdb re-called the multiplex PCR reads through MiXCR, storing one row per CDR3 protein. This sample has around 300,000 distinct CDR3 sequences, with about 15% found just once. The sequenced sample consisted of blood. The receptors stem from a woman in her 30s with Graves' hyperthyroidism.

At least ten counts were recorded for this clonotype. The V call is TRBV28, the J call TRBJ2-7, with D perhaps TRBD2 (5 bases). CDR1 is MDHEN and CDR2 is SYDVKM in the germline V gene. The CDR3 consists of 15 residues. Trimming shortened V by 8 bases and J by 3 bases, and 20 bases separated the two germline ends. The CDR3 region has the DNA TGTGCCAGCCGTCCCATACGGGATCAGATCTACGAGCAGTACTTC. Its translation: CASRPIRDQIYEQYF.

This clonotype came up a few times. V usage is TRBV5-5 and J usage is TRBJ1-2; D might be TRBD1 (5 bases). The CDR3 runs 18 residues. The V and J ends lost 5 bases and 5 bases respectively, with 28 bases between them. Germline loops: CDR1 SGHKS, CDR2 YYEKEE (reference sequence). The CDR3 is CASRPRVSAQEMIYGYTF. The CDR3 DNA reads TGTGCCAGCAGACCTAGGGTATCCGCACAGGAAATGATATATGGCTACACCTTC.

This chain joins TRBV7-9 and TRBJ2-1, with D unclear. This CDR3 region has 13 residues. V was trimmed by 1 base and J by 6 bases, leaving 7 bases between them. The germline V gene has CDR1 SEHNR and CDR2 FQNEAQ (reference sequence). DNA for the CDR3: TGTGCCAGCAGCTTAGTTCCAGGCAATGAGCAGTTCTTC. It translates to CASSLVPGNEQFF. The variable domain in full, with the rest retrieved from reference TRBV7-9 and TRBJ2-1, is DTGVSQNPRHKITKRGQNVTFRCDPISEHNRLYWYRQTLGQGPEFLTYFQNEAQLEKSRLLSDRFSAERPKGSFSTLEIQRTEQGDSAMYLCASSLVPGNEQFFGPGTRLTVL.

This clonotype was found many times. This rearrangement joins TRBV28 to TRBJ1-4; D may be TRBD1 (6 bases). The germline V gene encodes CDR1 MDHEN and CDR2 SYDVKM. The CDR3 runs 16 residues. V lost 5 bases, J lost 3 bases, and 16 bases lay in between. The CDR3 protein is CASSPKYRDANEKLFF. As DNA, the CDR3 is TGTGCCAGCAGTCCGAAGTACAGGGATGCTAATGAAAAACTGTTTTTT. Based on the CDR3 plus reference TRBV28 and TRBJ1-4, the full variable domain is DVKVTQSSRYLVKRTGEKVFLECVQDMDHENMFWYRQDPGLGLRLIYFSYDVKMKEKGDIPEGYSVSREKKERFSLILESASTNQTSMYLCASSPKYRDANEKLFFGSGTQLSVL.

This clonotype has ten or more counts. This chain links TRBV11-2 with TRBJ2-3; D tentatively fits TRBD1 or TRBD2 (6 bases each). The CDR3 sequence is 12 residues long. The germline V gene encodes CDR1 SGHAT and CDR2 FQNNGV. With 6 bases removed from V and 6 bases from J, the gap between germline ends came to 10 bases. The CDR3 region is CASSRGGDTQYF. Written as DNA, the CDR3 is TGTGCCAGCAGTCGAGGGGGGGATACGCAGTATTTT.

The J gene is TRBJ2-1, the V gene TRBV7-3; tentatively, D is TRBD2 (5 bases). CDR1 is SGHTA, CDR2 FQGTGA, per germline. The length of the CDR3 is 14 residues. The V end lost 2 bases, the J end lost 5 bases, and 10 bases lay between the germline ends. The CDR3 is CASSLGGADNEQFF. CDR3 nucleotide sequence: TGTGCCAGCAGCTTAGGAGGAGCGGACAATGAGCAGTTCTTC.

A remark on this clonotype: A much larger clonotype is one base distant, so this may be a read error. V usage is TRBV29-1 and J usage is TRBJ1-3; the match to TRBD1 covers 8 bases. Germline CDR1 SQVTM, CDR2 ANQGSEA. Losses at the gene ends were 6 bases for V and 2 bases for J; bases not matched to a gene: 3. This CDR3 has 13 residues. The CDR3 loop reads CSVATGAGNTIYF. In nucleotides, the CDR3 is TGCAGCGTCGCGACAGGGGCTGGAAACACCATATATTTT.

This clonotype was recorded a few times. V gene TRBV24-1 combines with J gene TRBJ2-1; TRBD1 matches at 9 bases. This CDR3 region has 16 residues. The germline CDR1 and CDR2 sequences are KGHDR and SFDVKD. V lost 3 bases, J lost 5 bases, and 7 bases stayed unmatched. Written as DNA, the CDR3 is TGTGCCACCAGTGATGCGACTCGGACAGGGGACAATGAGCAGTTCTTC. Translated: CATSDATRTGDNEQFF.

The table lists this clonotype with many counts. The CDR3 loop is CASSLIGGRSRETQYF. CDR3 DNA: TGTGCCAGCAGTTTAATCGGGGGCAGAAGTAGGGAGACCCAGTACTTC. The V call is TRBV28, the J call TRBJ2-5; D possibly uses TRBD1 or TRBD2 (6 bases each). Germline values: CDR1 MDHEN, CDR2 SYDVKM. V lost 2 bases and J lost 5, with 18 bases in between. The CDR3 totals 16 residues.

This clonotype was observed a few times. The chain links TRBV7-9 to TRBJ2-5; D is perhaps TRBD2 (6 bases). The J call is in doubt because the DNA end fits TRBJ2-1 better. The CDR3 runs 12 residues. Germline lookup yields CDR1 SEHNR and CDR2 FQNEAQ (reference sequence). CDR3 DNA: TGTGCCAGCAGCTTAGGGCGGGACCCCCAGTTCTTC. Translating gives CASSLGRDPQFF.

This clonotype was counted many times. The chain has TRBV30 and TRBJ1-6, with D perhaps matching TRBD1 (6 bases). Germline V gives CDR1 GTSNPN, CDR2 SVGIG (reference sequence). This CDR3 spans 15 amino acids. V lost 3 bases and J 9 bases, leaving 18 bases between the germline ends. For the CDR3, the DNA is TGTGCCTGGAGGGATCCGGGGGCAGGGGCTTCACCCCTCCACTTT. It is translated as CAWRDPGAGASPLHF.

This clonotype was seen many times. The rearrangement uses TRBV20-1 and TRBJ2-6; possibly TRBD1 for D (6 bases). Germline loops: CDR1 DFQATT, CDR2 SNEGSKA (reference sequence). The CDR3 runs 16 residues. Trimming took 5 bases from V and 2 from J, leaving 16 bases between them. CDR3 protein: CSAQQGHFPGANVLTF. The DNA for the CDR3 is TGCAGTGCTCAACAGGGACATTTCCCTGGGGCCAACGTCCTGACTTTC.

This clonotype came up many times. CDR3 amino acids: CASGRGHEQFF. The DNA for the CDR3 is TGTGCCAGCGGCCGAGGGCATGAGCAGTTCTTC. V usage is TRBV28 and J usage is TRBJ2-1; TRBD2 might be the D (5 bases). Germline loops: CDR1 MDHEN, CDR2 SYDVKM. The CDR3 extends over 11 amino acids. The V gene lost 8 bases and the J gene lost 8 bases, with 10 bases spanning the gap.

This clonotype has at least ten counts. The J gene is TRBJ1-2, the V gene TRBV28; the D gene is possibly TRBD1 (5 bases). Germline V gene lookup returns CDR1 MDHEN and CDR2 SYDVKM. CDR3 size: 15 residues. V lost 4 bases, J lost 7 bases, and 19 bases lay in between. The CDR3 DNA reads TGTGCCAGCAGTTCTGCCCTAAGGGACCGCCCTGGCTACACCTTC. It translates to CASSSALRDRPGYTF.

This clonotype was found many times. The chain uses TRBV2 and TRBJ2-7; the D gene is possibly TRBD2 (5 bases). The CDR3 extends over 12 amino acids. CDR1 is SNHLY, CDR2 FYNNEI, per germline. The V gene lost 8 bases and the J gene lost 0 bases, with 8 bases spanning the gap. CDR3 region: CASAGNSYEQYF. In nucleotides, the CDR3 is TGTGCCAGCGCCGGGAACTCCTACGAGCAGTACTTC.

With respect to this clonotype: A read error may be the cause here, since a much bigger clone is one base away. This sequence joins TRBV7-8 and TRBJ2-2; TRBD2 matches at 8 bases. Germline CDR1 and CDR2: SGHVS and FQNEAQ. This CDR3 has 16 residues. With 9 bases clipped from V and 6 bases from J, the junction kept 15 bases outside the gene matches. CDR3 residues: CASKNLTGGPAGELFF. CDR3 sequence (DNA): TGTGCCAGTAAGAATTTAACGGGAGGGCCTGCCGGGGAGCTGTTTTTT.

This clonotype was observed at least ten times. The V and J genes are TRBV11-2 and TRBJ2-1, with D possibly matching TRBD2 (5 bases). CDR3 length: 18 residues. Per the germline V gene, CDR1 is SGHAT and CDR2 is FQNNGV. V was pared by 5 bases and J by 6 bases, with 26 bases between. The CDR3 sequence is CASSRYHPADRRLNEQFF. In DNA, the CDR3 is TGTGCCAGCAGCCGATACCACCCAGCGGACCGAAGACTCAATGAGCAGTTCTTC.

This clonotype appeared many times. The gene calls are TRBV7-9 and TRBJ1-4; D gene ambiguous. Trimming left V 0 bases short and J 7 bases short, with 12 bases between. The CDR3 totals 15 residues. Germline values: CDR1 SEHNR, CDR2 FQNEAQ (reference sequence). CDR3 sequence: CASSLAATGSEKLFF. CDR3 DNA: TGTGCCAGCAGCTTAGCCGCAACGGGGAGTGAAAAACTGTTTTTT.

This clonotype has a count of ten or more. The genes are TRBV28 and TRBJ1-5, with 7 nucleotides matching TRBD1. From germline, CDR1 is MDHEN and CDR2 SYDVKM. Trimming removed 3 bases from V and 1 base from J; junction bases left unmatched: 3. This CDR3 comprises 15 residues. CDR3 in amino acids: CASSLGTVSNQPQHF. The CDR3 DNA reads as TGTGCCAGCAGTTTGGGGACAGTCAGCAATCAGCCCCAGCATTTT.

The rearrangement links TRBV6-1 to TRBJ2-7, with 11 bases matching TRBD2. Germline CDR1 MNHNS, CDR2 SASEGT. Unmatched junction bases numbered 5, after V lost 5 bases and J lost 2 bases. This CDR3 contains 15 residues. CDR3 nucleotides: TGTGCCAGCAGTCGCAATAGCGGGAGGGCCTACGAGCAGTACTTC. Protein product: CASSRNSGRAYEQYF.

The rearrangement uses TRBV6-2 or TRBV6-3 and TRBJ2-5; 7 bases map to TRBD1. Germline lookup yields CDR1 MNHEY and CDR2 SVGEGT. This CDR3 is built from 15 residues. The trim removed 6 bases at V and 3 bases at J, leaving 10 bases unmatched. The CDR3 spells CASSSPGQPKETQYF. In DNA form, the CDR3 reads TGTGCCAGCAGCTCACCGGGACAGCCGAAAGAGACCCAGTACTTC.

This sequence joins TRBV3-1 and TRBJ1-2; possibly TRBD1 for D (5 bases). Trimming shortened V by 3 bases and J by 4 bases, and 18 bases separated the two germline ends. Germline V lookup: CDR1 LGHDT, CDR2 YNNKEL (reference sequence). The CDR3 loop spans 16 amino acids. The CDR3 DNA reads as TGTGCCAGCAGCCATGAGCGCGACAGAAACTTCTATGGCTACACCTTC. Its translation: CASSHERDRNFYGYTF.

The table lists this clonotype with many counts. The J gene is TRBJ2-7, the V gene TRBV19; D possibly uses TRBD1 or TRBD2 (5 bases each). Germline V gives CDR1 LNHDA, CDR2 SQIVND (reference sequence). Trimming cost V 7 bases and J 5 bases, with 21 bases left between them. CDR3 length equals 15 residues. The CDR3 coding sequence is TGTGCCAGTACCCTGGGGCGTGGGCCCGGGGACGAGCAGTACTTC. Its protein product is CASTLGRGPGDEQYF.

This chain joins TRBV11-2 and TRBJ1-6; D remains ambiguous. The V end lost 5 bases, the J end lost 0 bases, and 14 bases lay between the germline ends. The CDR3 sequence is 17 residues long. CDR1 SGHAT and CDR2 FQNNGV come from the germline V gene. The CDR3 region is CASSPMGESSYNSPLHF. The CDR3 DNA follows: TGTGCCAGCAGCCCCATGGGCGAAAGCTCCTATAATTCACCCCTCCACTTT.

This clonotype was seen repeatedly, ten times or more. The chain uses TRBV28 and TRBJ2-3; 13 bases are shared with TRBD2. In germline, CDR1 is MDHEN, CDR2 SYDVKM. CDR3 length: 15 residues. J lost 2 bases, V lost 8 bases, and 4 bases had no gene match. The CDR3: CASLGLAGPTDTQYF. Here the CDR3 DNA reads TGTGCCAGCCTGGGACTAGCGGGACCCACAGATACGCAGTATTTT.

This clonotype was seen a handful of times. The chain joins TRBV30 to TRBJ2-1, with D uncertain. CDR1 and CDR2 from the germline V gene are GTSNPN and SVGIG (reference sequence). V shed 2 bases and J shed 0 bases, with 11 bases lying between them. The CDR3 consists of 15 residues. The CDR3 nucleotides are TGTGCCTGGAGTTCGGGTTCAAGCTCCTACAATGAGCAGTTCTTC. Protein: CAWSSGSSSYNEQFF.

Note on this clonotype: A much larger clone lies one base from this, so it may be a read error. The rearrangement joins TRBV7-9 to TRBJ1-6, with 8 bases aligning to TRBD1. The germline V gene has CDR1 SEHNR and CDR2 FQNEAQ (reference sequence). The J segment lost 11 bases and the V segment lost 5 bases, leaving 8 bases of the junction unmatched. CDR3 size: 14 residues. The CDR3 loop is CASSPTGDKPPLHF. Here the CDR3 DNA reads TGTGCCAGCAGCCCGACAGGGGATAAACCACCCCTCCACTTT.